The 18 T cell receptor beta chains below come from one sample, sequenced in a study of cytomegalovirus exposure and HLA in healthy donors (dated by TCRdb to 2015 to 2018). The protocol used for the library was the immunoSEQ multiplex PCR assay. The multiplex PCR relied on a mix of 60 forward primers for TCR Vbeta segments and 13 reverse primers for TCR Jbeta segments. TCRdb took this table from immuneACCESS and kept in-frame rearrangements with V and J called. Such tables lack part of the clones; where checked against another copy, unresolved V genes explain under half of the gap, and the rest is unexplained. Across this sample there are approximately 97,000 clones, with about 74% seen only once. The top ten hold 8.5% to 10% of the sample. Sequencing was performed on PBMCs. Receptors were obtained from a male donor in good health and CMV-seropositive.

This clone was seen a handful of times. This rearrangement joins TRBV25-1 to TRBJ2-5, with 7 bases matching TRBD2. In germline, CDR1 is MGHDK, CDR2 SYGVNS. The CDR3 has 13 amino acids. Germline trimming cut 3 bases from V and 5 bases from J; bases unmatched to any gene: 3. CDR3 region: CASSDGGTETQYF. The CDR3 DNA reads as TGTGCCAGCAGTGACGGGGGGACGGAGACCCAGTACTTC.

The V gene is TRBV5-1, the J gene TRBJ2-3; 11 bases are a match to TRBD1. There are 16 residues in the CDR3. V lost 4 bases, J lost 3 bases, and 7 bases stayed unmatched. Germline V gives CDR1 SGHRS, CDR2 YFSETQ. This CDR3 reads CASSPWTGGGTDTQYF. CDR3 in DNA: TGCGCCAGCAGCCCATGGACAGGGGGCGGGACAGATACGCAGTATTTT.

This chain links TRBV5-6 with TRBJ2-7; 14 bases match TRBD2. Germline-derived CDR1 and CDR2 are SGHDT and YYEEEE. V lost 4 bases and J lost 4; bases outside the gene matches: 7. The CDR3 extends over 16 amino acids. The chain's CDR3 is CASSLGGTSGSYEQYF. The DNA of the CDR3 is TGTGCCAGCAGCCTAGGAGGGACTAGCGGGAGTTACGAGCAGTACTTC.

The CDR3 DNA reads TGTGCCAGCAGCCGTACTTCGGGACAGGGGTACATGAACACTGAAGCTTTCTTT. Translation: CASSRTSGQGYMNTEAFF. The gene calls are TRBV9 and TRBJ1-1, with TRBD1 identical over 10 bases. The CDR3 consists of 18 residues. Trimming at V came to 4 bases and at J to 0 bases, leaving 12 bases not matched to a gene. Germline V gene sequence: CDR1 SGDLS, CDR2 YYNGEE.

V is TRBV7-8 and J is TRBJ1-1; D unresolved. Germline CDR1 reads SGHVS; CDR2 reads FQNEAQ. The CDR3 is 13 residues long. V lost 6 bases to trimming and J lost 0 bases, with 8 bases between them. CDR3 DNA sequence: TGTGCCAGCAGGTCTCAGGTGAACACTGAAGCTTTCTTT. This encodes CASRSQVNTEAFF.

To note about this clone: The sample holds other DNA sequences that translate to the same CDR3. The chain combines TRBV6-6 with TRBJ2-5, with 8 bases aligning to TRBD2. V shed 6 bases, J shed 2 bases, and the junction held 2 bases outside the gene matches. The length of the CDR3 is 13 residues. The germline V gene encodes CDR1 MNHNY and CDR2 SVGAGI (reference sequence). The CDR3 protein is CASSGGGQETQYF. CDR3 sequence (DNA): TGTGCCAGCAGCGGGGGGGGGCAAGAGACCCAGTACTTC.

This chain uses TRBV5-1 with TRBJ1-4; no clear D. V was shortened by 1 base and J by 7 bases, with 17 bases between the two germline ends. The germline gives CDR1 SGHRS, CDR2 YFSETQ. The CDR3 covers 16 residues. The CDR3 DNA is TGCGCCAGCAGCTTGAGGCCTGCCGGTCCGGGTGAAAAACTGTTTTTT. Its translation is CASSLRPAGPGEKLFF.

V gene TRBV10-2 combines with J gene TRBJ2-1; D may be TRBD2 (6 bases). This CDR3 spans 15 amino acids. The germline V gene encodes CDR1 WSHSY and CDR2 SAAADI. V dropped 2 bases and J dropped 4 bases, with 12 bases sitting between them. The DNA for the CDR3 is TGCGCCAGCAGTGAGATCGGGAGCGGGTACAATGAGCAGTTCTTC. This encodes CASSEIGSGYNEQFF.

J is TRBJ2-1 and V is TRBV5-1; D gene unclear. CDR1 and CDR2 (germline): SGHRS, YFSETQ. CDR3 length: 13 residues. Trimming cost V 0 bases and J 7 bases, with 8 bases left between them. The CDR3 DNA reads TGCGCCAGCAGCTTGGAGGCGGAGAATGAGCAGTTCTTC. This encodes CASSLEAENEQFF.

The table lists this clone with a few counts. The chain carries TRBV11-2 and TRBJ2-5, with 8 positions matching TRBD1. V trimming: 4 bases; J trimming: 5 bases; junction bases outside the gene matches: 12. The V gene's germline CDR1 is SGHAT and CDR2 FQNNGV. The CDR3 runs 16 residues. CDR3 in amino acids: CASSSWTGRKGETQYF. The CDR3 DNA reads TGTGCCAGCAGCTCCTGGACAGGGCGTAAGGGGGAGACCCAGTACTTC.

The chain joins TRBV28 to TRBJ2-5, with 8 nucleotides matching TRBD2. Unmatched junction bases numbered 7, after V lost 3 bases and J lost 10 bases. CDR3 size: 13 residues. Per the germline V gene, CDR1 is MDHEN and CDR2 is SYDVKM. This chain's CDR3 is CASSLMTSAHQYF. The DNA for the CDR3 is TGTGCCAGCAGTTTGATGACTAGCGCCCACCAGTACTTC.

The rearrangement joins TRBV7-9 to TRBJ2-3, with a weak D call TRBD1 (6 bases). The CDR3 is made up of 14 amino acids. V was cut by 5 bases and J by 6 bases, with 15 bases left in between. The V gene's germline CDR1 is SEHNR and CDR2 FQNEAQ (reference sequence). In nucleotides, the CDR3 is TGTGCCAGCAGCCTAGGGGGAGTGCCGGATACGCAGTATTTT. Amino acids: CASSLGGVPDTQYF.

As for this clone: Other DNA sequences from this sample encode an identical CDR3 as well. This chain connects TRBV10-3 to TRBJ1-3, with a weak D call TRBD1 (6 bases). The CDR3 covers 14 residues. Trimming cost V 3 bases and J 4 bases, with 10 bases left between them. Germline values: CDR1 ENHRY, CDR2 SYGVKD. CDR3 DNA sequence: TGTGCCATCAGTGACAGGGGATCCGGAAACACCATATATTTT. Protein product: CAISDRGSGNTIYF.

CDR3: CASSEAVGRNQETQYF. The CDR3 coding sequence is TGTGCCAGCAGTGAAGCGGTTGGCAGAAACCAAGAGACCCAGTACTTC. The chain carries TRBV6-1 and TRBJ2-5; no clear D. The CDR3 runs 16 residues. The germline V gene has CDR1 MNHNS and CDR2 SASEGT. The V end was cut by 0 bases, the J end by 0 bases, with 11 bases between.

The CDR3 sequence: CASSLDGGPYNEQFF. The CDR3 DNA reads TGTGCCAGCAGCTTAGATGGAGGCCCGTACAATGAGCAGTTCTTC. This chain uses TRBV7-9 with TRBJ2-1, with a weak D call TRBD2 (5 bases). The CDR3 loop spans 15 amino acids. CDR1 is SEHNR, CDR2 FQNEAQ, per germline (reference sequence). Trimming left V 1 base short and J 4 bases short, with 11 bases between.

This chain links TRBV5-1 with TRBJ2-1, with 8 nucleotides matching TRBD2. Unmatched junction bases numbered 15, after V lost 4 bases and J lost 0 bases. The CDR3 consists of 19 residues. Germline V gene lookup returns CDR1 SGHRS and CDR2 YFSETQ. The CDR3 loop reads CASSRVPGGSMSSYNEQFF. CDR3 DNA sequence: TGCGCCAGCAGCCGGGTCCCGGGAGGGTCAATGAGCTCCTACAATGAGCAGTTCTTC. Full variable domain (remainder filled in from reference TRBV5-1 and TRBJ2-1): KAGVTQTPRYLIKTRGQQVTLSCSPISGHRSVSWYQQTPGQGLQFLFEYFSETQRNKGNFPGRFSGRQFSNSRSEMNVSTLELGDSALYLCASSRVPGGSMSSYNEQFFGPGTRLTVL.

The J gene is TRBJ1-2, the V gene TRBV7-5. TRBV7-5 is shown as a pseudogene. This CDR3 contains 20 residues. The CDR3: CARSLGDGAATSGVVNGYTF. CDR3 sequence (DNA): TGTGCCAGAAGCTTAGGGGATGGAGCAGCAACCTCCGGGGTCGTCAATGGCTACACCTTC.

The CDR3 is CASSSSGSADTQYF. The CDR3 nucleotides read TGTGCCAGCTCATCTAGCGGGAGCGCAGATACGCAGTATTTT. The rearrangement joins TRBV18 to TRBJ2-3, with 10 nucleotides matching TRBD2. Germline assignment: CDR1 KGHSH and CDR2 LQKENI. J lost 4 bases, V lost 5 bases, and 3 bases had no gene match. This CDR3 comprises 14 residues.